This T cell receptor beta chain was sequenced during a study of T cell repertoires in cytomegalovirus infection. Overall study context: Signatures in public TCR beta sequences pointed to both CMV infection and matching HLA type. General study results and limits: Clonotype analysis showed dominance of the ex vivo response by HLA-C-restricted CMV-specific TCR beta clonotypes.

J gave up 2 bases and V 3 bases, and 3 bases lay outside the gene matches. There are 15 residues in the CDR3. This clonotype appeared many times. Its antigen remains unidentified. TCRdb analysed the reads with MiXCR anew, one entry per CDR3 protein. The table lists roughly 280,000 distinct CDR3 sequences, around 20% of them singletons. This sequence originates from a human donor in good health (CMV status not recorded). Some clones in this sample may be carry-over from other donors' samples. This sample comprised cultured PBMCs, obtained from culture after CMV antigen stimulation. This sequence joins TRBV12-3 or TRBV12-4 and TRBJ1-1; 10 nucleotides line up with TRBD1. This CDR3 is CASSFGTGENTEAFF. The CDR3 coding sequence is TGTGCCAGCAGTTTCGGGACAGGGGAAAACACTGAAGCTTTCTTT.